Listed below are T cell receptor beta chains from one sample, sequenced in a study of blood T cell repertoires in COVID-19. Profiling relied on immunoSEQ multiplex PCR, and the TCRdb table lists in-frame clones only, not all of them. The sample consists of under 350,000 clones, 65% to 90% of them appearing once. The specimen sequenced was peripheral blood. The receptor source for this set is a human donor in a cohort sampled during active COVID-19. Each CDR3 is given with its conserved first and last residue. The D gene is left open where the match is weak. Clone size is not always given. Where it is, it says once, few, many or a class for expanded clones.

J gene,clone size,D gene,V gene,CDR3 DNA,CDR3 protein
TRBJ1-6,-,-,TRBV3-1/TRBV3-2,TGTGCCAGCAGCCCCGGGACAAACTATAATTCACCCCTCCACTTT,CASSPGTNYNSPLHF
TRBJ1-4,once,TRBD1,TRBV18,TGTGCCAGCTCACCGGGACAGGGGGTAAATGAAAAACTGTTTTTT,CASSPGQGVNEKLFF
TRBJ1-1,-,-,TRBV25-1,TGTGCCAGCTCCCCGAGGGCGGGGGCTGAAGCTTTCTTT,CASSPRAGAEAFF
TRBJ1-5,-,-,TRBV9,TGTGCCAGCAGCGTCGACGGGATCAATCAGCCCCAGCATTTT,CASSVDGINQPQHF
TRBJ2-2,-,TRBD1,TRBV5-1,TGCGCCAGCAGCCGCGACAGGGTAACAACCGGGGAGCTGTTTTTT,CASSRDRVTTGELFF
TRBJ1-6,-,TRBD1,TRBV6-6,TGTGCCAGCAGTCACCCTCTTTTAAACAGGGGTTCCTATAATTCACCCCTCCACTTT,CASSHPLLNRGSYNSPLHF
TRBJ2-7,-,-,TRBV5-1,TGCGCCACGCATCCCTACTCCTACGAGCAGTACTTC,CATHPYSYEQYF
TRBJ2-5,-,TRBD2,TRBV10-3,TGTGCCATCAGTGATCCACGGACTAGCGGGGGGGAATGGGAGACCCAGTACTTC,CAISDPRTSGGEWETQYF
TRBJ2-3,-,TRBD2,TRBV29-1,TGCAGCGTTGAAGATCGGCTAGCGGGGACAACAGATACGCAGTATTTT,CSVEDRLAGTTDTQYF
TRBJ2-7,-,TRBD1,TRBV7-9,TGTGCCAGCAGCTCACCGGGACAGGGGCACTACGAGCAGTACTTC,CASSSPGQGHYEQYF
TRBJ1-6,-,TRBD1,TRBV3-1/TRBV3-2,TGTGCCAGCAGCCGGGGGACAGGACTTTATGGGGATAATTCACCCCTCCACTTT,CASSRGTGLYGDNSPLHF
TRBJ1-4,few,-,TRBV7-9,TGTGCCAGCTCCTCAGGGGCTGTTGAAAAACTGTTTTTT,CASSSGAVEKLFF
TRBJ2-7,once,-,TRBV25-1,TGTGCCAGCAGTGAAGACGGAGTTCACTACGAGCAGTACTTC,CASSEDGVHYEQYF
TRBJ1-4,-,TRBD1,TRBV9,TGTGCCAGCAGCGTAGGCACAGGGGGAAATGAAAAACTGTTTTTT,CASSVGTGGNEKLFF
TRBJ2-2,-,-,TRBV7-8,TGTGCCAGCAGCCCCGGGACTCCGGGCACCGGGGAGCTGTTTTTT,CASSPGTPGTGELFF
TRBJ2-7,few,TRBD1,TRBV11-2,TGTGCCAGCAGCTTGCTGGACAGGGGGCTCGGCGAGCAGTACTTC,CASSLLDRGLGEQYF
TRBJ1-1,-,-,TRBV19,TGTGCCAGTAGGCACACCAACACTGAAGCTTTCTTT,CASRHTNTEAFF
TRBJ2-7,many,-,TRBV20-1,TGCAGTGCTAGTGAAGGTACGGCTAGCGCCGAGCAGTACTTC,CSASEGTASAEQYF
TRBJ2-1,-,-,TRBV7-3,TGTGCCAGCAGCTATTCAAACAATGAGCAGTTCTTC,CASSYSNNEQFF
TRBJ1-3,-,-,TRBV7-9,TGTGCCAGCAGTTCTAAGACAGGAAGTTCTGGAAACACCATATATTTT,CASSSKTGSSGNTIYF
TRBJ2-3,-,-,TRBV18,TGTGCCAGCTCCCTCGGAGGGAGCACAGATACGCAGTATTTT,CASSLGGSTDTQYF
TRBJ2-4,-,-,TRBV2,TGTGCCAGCAGTGTCGGACTCTTTGACATTCAGTACTTC,CASSVGLFDIQYF
TRBJ1-1,-,-,TRBV5-1,TGCGCCAGCAGCTTGCTTGTAGATTCGAACACTGAAGCTTTCTTT,CASSLLVDSNTEAFF
TRBJ2-3,-,TRBD2,TRBV27,TGTGCCAGCAGTCAATGGCGGGGGGGCCGAACGTTGGATACGCAGTATTTT,CASSQWRGGRTLDTQYF
TRBJ2-6,once,-,TRBV19,TGTGCCAGTAGTATTATGGAGGGAAGGGCTGGGGCCAACGTCCTGACTTTC,CASSIMEGRAGANVLTF
TRBJ2-2,-,-,TRBV5-8,TGTGCCAGCAGCTACCGGGACAAGAACACCGGGGAGCTGTTTTTT,CASSYRDKNTGELFF
TRBJ2-1,-,-,TRBV24-1,TGTGCCACCAGTGATCCCGGGGGAAACAATGAGCAGTTCTTC,CATSDPGGNNEQFF
TRBJ1-2,-,-,TRBV6-5,TGTGCCAGCAAGAACGACAGACCCGATGGCTACACCTTC,CASKNDRPDGYTF
TRBJ1-2,-,TRBD1,TRBV6-1,TGTGCCAGCAGTGATCGGACAGGGGCCTCCTATGGCTACACCTTC,CASSDRTGASYGYTF
TRBJ2-3,-,-,TRBV24-1,TGTGCCACCAGTACCGGGATGTCAGATACGCAGTATTTT,CATSTGMSDTQYF
TRBJ1-1,-,-,TRBV28,TGTGCCAGCATAGGACAGAACACTGAAGCTTTCTTT,CASIGQNTEAFF
TRBJ2-7,-,-,TRBV14,TGTGCCAGCAGCCAACAGGGTGCCTCCTACGAGCAGTACTTC,CASSQQGASYEQYF
TRBJ1-5,-,-,TRBV19,TGTGCCAGTACGGAGTTGGCGCCCCAGCATTTT,CASTELAPQHF
TRBJ2-7,-,-,TRBV10-3,TGTGCCATCAGTGAGTTTTCAACCAGGGGATACGCTGGATCCTACGAGCAGTACTTC,CAISEFSTRGYAGSYEQYF
TRBJ2-7,-,TRBD1,TRBV7-9,TGTGCCAGCAGCTTAGAGGGAAACAGGGGCAACGAGCAGTACTTC,CASSLEGNRGNEQYF
TRBJ1-6,once,-,TRBV14,TGTGCCAGCAGCCCCGCAGGGCCGGCTAATTCACCCCTCCACTTT,CASSPAGPANSPLHF
TRBJ1-2,few,TRBD1,TRBV19,TGTGCCAGTAGTTATGGGACAGGGTTCTATGGCTACACCTTC,CASSYGTGFYGYTF
TRBJ2-1,once,-,TRBV11-1,TGTGCCAGCAGCTCGGGCGACAGCACGCGGGACCGTGAGCAGTTCTTC,CASSSGDSTRDREQFF
TRBJ2-7,-,-,TRBV15,TGTGCCACCAGCAGGGGGGCGGGGGACTACGAGCAGTACTTC,CATSRGAGDYEQYF
TRBJ1-5,-,TRBD1,TRBV10-3,TGTGCCATCAGACAGGGGGATCAGCCCCAGCATTTT,CAIRQGDQPQHF
TRBJ2-2,-,TRBD2,TRBV2,TGTGCCAGCAGACTCGACAGACTAGCGGGGACGAACACCGGGGAGCTGTTTTTT,CASRLDRLAGTNTGELFF
TRBJ2-2,-,-,TRBV6-6,TGTGCCAGCAGTGCCCTCACCCGGGCCGGGGAGCTGTTTTTT,CASSALTRAGELFF
TRBJ1-5,-,-,TRBV24-1,TGTGCCACCAGTGATACGGGACATCCCAATCAGCCCCAGCATTTT,CATSDTGHPNQPQHF
TRBJ2-7,once,TRBD1,TRBV7-9,TGTGCCAGCAGCCCGAACACCGGGACAGGGCGCGGCGAGCAGTACTTC,CASSPNTGTGRGEQYF
TRBJ2-3,-,TRBD2,TRBV7-3,TGTGCCAGCAGCGGCGGGGGTTCTCAAGATACGCAGTATTTT,CASSGGGSQDTQYF